This paragraph covers one T cell receptor beta chain sequence. The antigen remains unidentified. V was clipped by 2 bases and J by 0 bases, with 7 bases between them. In germline, CDR1 is LGHNT, CDR2 FRNRAP. The CDR3 totals 15 residues. This specimen belongs to a study of cytomegalovirus exposure and HLA in healthy donors. Primers: 60 Vbeta forward and 13 Jbeta reverse. Produced via immunoSEQ multiplex PCR; TCRdb's table is partial and in-frame only. Among 150,000 or so clones, 82% were seen once, and the ten largest hold approximately 1.5%. Study conclusions and caveats: Researchers reported in a later analysis that common viral pathogens appeared linked to several top clusters. Researchers reported in a later analysis that a missense DCLRE1C variant was tied to TCR beta V- and J-gene trimming.

The chain has TRBV12-5 and TRBJ1-4, with D hard to call. The clonotype comes from a male donor in good health and CMV-seronegative. Sequenced sample: PBMCs. The CDR3 reads CASGLIPATNEKLFF. In DNA form, the CDR3 reads TGTGCTAGTGGTTTGATCCCCGCAACTAATGAAAAACTGTTTTTT.